This entry concerns a single TCR beta chain. What it binds is not known. These data belong to a study of CD8 T cells in ankylosing spondylitis. Study results and caveats: Roughly eight highly homologous variants formed a TCR beta motif that appeared characteristic of ankylosing spondylitis blood. Earlier literature documents some of the motif variants in reactive arthritis synovial fluid and blood.

Germline V gene data show CDR1 as SQVTM and CDR2 as ANQGSEA. CDR3 size: 12 residues. V lost 6 bases to trimming and J lost 6 bases, with 14 bases between them. It was by quantitative 5'-RACE with molecular barcodes that TCR beta libraries were made. TCRdb fed the 5' RACE reads into MiXCR, producing one record per CDR3 protein. The sample carries roughly 180,000 distinct CDR3 sequences, 9.8% recorded once. The clonotype originates from a female donor with ankylosing spondylitis or in good health (not recorded which). Sample: blood, either unsorted or a sorted T cell fraction (not recorded which). The chain has TRBV29-1 and TRBJ1-1; weak D call: TRBD1 (5 bases). The CDR3 sequence: CSVKTGNPEAFF. Here the CDR3 DNA reads TGCAGCGTGAAAACAGGCAATCCTGAAGCTTTCTTT.